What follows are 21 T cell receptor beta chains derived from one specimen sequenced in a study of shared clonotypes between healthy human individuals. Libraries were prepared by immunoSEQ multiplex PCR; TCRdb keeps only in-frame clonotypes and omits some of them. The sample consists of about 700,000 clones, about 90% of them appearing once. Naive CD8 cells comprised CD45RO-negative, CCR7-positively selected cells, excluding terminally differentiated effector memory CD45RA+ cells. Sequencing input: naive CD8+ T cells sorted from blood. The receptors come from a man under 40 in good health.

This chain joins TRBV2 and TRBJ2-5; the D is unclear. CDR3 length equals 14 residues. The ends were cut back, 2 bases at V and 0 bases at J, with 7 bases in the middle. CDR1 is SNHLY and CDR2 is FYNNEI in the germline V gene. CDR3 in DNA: TGTGCCAGCAGTGAATTGGGGAACCAAGAGACCCAGTACTTC. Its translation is CASSELGNQETQYF.

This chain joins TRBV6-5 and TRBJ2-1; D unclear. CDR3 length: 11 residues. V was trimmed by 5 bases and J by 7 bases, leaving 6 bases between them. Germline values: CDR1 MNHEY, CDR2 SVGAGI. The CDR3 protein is CASSASNEQFF. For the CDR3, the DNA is TGTGCCAGCAGTGCCTCAAATGAGCAGTTCTTC.

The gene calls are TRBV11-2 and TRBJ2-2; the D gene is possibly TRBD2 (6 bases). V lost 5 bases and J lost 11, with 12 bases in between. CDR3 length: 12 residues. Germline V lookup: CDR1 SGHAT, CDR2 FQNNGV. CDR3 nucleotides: TGTGCCAGCAGCGGGGGAGGTGAAGAGCTGTTTTTT. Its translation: CASSGGGEELFF.

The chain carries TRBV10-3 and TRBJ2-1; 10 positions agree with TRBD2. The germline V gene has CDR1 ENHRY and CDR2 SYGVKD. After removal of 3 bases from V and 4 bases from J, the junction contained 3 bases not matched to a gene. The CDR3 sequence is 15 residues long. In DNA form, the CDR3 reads TGTGCCATCAGTGATGTGACTAGCGGGTACAATGAGCAGTTCTTC. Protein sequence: CAISDVTSGYNEQFF.

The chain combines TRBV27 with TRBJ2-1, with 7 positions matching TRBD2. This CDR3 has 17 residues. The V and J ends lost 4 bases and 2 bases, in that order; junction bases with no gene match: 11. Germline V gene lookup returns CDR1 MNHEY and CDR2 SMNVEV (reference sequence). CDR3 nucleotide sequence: TGTGCCAGCAGTTCGCGGGTCACTAGCGAAGCCTACAATGAGCAGTTCTTC. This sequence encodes CASSSRVTSEAYNEQFF.

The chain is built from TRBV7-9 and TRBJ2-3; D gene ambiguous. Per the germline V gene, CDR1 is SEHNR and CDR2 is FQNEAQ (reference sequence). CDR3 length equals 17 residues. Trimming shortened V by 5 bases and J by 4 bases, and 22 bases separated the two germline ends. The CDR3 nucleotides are TGTGCCAGCAGCGGTAGGGCGGTTTTTTTGGCCCCAGATACGCAGTATTTT. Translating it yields CASSGRAVFLAPDTQYF. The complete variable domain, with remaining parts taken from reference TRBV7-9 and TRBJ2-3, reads DTGVSQNPRHKITKRGQNVTFRCDPISEHNRLYWYRQTLGQGPEFLTYFQNEAQLEKSRLLSDRFSAERPKGSFSTLEIQRTEQGDSAMYLCASSGRAVFLAPDTQYFGPGTRLTVL.

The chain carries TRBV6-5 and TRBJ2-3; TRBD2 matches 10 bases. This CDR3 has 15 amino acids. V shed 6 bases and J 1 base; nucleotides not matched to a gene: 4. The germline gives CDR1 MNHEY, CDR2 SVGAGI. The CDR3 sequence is CASSHGLAGTDTQYF. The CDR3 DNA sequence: TGTGCCAGCAGCCACGGACTAGCGGGCACAGATACGCAGTATTTT.

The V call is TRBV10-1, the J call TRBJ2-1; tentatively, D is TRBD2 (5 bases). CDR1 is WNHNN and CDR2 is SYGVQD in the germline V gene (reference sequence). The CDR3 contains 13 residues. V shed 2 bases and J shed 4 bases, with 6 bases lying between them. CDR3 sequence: CASSEGGYNEQFF. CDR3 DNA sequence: TGCGCCAGCAGTGAGGGAGGTTACAATGAGCAGTTCTTC.

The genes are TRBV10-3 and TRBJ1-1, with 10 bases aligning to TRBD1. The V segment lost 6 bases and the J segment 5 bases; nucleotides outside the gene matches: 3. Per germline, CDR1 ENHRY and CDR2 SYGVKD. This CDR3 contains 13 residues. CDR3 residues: CAIRAGQGTEAFF. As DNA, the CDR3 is TGTGCCATCAGGGCGGGACAGGGGACTGAAGCTTTCTTT.

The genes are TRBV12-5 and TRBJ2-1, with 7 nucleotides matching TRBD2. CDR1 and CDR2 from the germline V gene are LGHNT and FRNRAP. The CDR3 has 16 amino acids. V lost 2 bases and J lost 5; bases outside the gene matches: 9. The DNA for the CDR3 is TGTGCTAGTGGTTTGAGCTCGGGAGGCTACCACAATGAGCAGTTCTTC. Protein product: CASGLSSGGYHNEQFF.

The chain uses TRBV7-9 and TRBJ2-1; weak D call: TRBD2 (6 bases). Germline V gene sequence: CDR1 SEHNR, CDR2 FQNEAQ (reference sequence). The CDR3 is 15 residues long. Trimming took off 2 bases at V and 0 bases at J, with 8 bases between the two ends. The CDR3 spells CASSLTRDSYNEQFF. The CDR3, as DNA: TGTGCCAGCAGCTTAACGCGGGACTCCTACAATGAGCAGTTCTTC.

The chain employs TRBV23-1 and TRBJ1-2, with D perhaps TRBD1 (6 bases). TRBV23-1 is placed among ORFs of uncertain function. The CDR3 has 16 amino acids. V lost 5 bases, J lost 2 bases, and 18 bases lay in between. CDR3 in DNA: TGCGCCAGCAGTGTACCCGAGGAGGGGGGGAACTATGGCTACACCTTC. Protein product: CASSVPEEGGNYGYTF.

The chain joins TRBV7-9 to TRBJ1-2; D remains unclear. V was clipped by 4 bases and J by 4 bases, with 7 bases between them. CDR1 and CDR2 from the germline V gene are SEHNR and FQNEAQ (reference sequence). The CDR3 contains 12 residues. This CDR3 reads CASSSSGYGYTF. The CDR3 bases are TGTGCCAGCAGCTCCTCGGGCTATGGCTACACCTTC.

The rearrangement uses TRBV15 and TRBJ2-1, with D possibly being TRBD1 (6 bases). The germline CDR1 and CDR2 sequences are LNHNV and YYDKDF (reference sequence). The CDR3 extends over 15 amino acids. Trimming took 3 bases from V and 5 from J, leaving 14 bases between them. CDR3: CATSRHRDTNNEQFF. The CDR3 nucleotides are TGTGCCACCAGCAGGCACCGGGACACAAACAATGAGCAGTTCTTC.

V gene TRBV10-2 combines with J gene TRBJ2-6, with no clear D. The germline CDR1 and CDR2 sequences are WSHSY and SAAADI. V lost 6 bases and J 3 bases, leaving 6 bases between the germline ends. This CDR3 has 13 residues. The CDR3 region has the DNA TGCGCCAGCAGCTCTGTTGGGGCCAACGTCCTGACTTTC. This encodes CASSSVGANVLTF.

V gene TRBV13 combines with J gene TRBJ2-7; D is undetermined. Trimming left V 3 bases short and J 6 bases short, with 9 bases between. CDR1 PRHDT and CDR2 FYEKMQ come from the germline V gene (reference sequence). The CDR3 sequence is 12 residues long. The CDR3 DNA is TGTGCCAGCAGCTTGACCGGGCCCGAGCAGTACTTC. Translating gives CASSLTGPEQYF.

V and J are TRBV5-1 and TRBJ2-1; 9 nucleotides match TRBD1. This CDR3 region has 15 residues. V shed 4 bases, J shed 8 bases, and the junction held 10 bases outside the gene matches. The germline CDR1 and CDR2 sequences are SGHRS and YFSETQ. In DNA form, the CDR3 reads TGCGCCAGCAGCACCGGGACAGGGATGAAGCATGAGCAGTTCTTC. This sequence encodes CASSTGTGMKHEQFF. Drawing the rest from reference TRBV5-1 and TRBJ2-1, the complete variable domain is KAGVTQTPRYLIKTRGQQVTLSCSPISGHRSVSWYQQTPGQGLQFLFEYFSETQRNKGNFPGRFSGRQFSNSRSEMNVSTLELGDSALYLCASSTGTGMKHEQFFGPGTRLTVL.

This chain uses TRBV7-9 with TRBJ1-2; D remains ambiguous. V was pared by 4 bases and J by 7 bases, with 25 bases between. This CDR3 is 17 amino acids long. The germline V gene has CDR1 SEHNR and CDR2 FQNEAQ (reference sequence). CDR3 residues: CASSSLVRWGVEGGYTF. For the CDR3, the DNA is TGTGCCAGCAGCTCCCTAGTCAGATGGGGAGTGGAGGGTGGCTACACCTTC.

The CDR3 DNA is TGTGCCAGCAGACAAGGGCGGGAGGGGTACAATGAGCAGTTCTTC. Protein product: CASRQGREGYNEQFF. This sequence joins TRBV13 and TRBJ2-1; 9 bases match TRBD2. CDR3 length equals 15 residues. J gave up 4 bases and V 6 bases, and 7 bases lay outside the gene matches. Germline CDR1 reads PRHDT; CDR2 reads FYEKMQ (reference sequence).

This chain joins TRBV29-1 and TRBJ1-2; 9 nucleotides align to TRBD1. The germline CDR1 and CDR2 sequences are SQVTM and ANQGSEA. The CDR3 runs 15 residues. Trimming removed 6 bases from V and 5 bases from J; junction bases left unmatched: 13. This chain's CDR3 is CSVPSWDREEYGYTF. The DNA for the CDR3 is TGCAGCGTCCCGTCATGGGACAGGGAGGAATATGGCTACACCTTC.

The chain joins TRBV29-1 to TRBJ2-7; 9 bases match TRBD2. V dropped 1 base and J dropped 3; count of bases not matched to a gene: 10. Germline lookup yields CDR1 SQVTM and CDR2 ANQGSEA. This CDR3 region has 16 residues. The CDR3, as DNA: TGCAGCGTTGAAGGGGAGGTTAGCGGGAGTGACTACGAGCAGTACTTC. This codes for CSVEGEVSGSDYEQYF.